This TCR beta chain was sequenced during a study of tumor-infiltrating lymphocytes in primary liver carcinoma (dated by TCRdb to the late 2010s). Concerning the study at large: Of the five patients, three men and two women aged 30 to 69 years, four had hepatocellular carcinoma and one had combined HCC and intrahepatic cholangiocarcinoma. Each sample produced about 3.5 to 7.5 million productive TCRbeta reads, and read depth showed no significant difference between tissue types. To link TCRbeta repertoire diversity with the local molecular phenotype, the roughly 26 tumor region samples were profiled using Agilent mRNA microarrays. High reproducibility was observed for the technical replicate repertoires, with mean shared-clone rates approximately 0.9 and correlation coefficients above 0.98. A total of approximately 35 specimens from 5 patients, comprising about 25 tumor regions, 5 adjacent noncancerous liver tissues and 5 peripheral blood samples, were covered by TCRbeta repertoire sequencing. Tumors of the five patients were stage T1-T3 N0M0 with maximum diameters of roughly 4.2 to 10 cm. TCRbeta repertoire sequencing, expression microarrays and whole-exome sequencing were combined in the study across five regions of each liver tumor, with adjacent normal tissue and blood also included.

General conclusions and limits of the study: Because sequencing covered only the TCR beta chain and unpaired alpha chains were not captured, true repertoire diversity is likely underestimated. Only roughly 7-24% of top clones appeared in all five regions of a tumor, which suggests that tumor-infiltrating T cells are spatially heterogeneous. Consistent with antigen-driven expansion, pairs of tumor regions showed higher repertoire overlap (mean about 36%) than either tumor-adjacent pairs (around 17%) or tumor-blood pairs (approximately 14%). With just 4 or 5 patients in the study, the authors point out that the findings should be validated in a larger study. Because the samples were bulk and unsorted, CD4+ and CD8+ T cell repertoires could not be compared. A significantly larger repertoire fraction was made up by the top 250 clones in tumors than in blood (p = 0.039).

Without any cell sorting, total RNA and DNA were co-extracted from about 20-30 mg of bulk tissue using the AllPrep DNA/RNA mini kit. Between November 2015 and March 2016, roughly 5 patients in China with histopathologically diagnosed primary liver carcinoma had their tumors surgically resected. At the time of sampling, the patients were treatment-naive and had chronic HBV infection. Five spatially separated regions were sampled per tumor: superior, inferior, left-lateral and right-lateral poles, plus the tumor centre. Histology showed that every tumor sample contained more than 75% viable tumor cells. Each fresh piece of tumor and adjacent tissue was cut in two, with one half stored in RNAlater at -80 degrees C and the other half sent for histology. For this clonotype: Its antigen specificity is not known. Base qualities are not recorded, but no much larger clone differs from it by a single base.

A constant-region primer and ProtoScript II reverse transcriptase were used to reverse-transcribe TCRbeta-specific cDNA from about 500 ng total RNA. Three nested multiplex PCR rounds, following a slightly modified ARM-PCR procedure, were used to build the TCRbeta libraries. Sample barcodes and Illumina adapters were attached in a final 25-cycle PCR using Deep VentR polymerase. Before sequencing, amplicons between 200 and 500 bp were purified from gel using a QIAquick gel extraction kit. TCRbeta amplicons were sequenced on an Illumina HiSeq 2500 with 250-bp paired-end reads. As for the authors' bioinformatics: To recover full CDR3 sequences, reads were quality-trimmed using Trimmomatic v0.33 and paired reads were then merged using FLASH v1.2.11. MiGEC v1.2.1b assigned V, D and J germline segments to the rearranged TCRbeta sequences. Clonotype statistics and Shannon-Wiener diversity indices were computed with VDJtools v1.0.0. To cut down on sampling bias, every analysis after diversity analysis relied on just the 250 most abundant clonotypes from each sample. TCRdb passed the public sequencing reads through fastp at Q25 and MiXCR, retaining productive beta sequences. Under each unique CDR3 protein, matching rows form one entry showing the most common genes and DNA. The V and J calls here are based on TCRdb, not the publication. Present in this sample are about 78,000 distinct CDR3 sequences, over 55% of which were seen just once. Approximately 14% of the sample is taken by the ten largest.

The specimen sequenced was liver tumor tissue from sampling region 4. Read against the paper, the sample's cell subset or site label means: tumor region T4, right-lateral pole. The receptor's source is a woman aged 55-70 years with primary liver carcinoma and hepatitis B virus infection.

The nucleotide sequence reads as follows: TGTTTCAGCAGCCTAGGCAGGGAAACAGGGCGCAATTCACCCCTCCACTTT. Its translation is CFSSLGRETGRNSPLHF. The chain is made from TRBV11-2 and TRBJ1-6; a weak D assignment points to TRBD1 (6 bases agree). The CDR3, cysteine through phenylalanine, is 17 amino acids long. This entry keeps only the CDR3 DNA: 51 bases, framed from base 1. Via the germline V gene, CDR1 is SGHAT and CDR2 FQNNGV.